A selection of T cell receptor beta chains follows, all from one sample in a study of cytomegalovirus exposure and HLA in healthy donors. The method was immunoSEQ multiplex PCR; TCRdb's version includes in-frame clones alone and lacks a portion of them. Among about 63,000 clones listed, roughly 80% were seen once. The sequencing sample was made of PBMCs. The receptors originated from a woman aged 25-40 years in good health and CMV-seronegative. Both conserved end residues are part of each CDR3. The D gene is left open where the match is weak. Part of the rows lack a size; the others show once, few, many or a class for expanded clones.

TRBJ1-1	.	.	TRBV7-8	TGTGCCAGCAGCTTGTACGGGGTAATGAACACTGAAGCTTTCTTT	CASSLYGVMNTEAFF
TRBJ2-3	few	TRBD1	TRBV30	TGTGCCTGGAGTTTAGACAGGGTGACAGATACGCAGTATTTT	CAWSLDRVTDTQYF
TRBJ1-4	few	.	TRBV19	TGTGCCAGTAGGCTCCAGGGCCTGATGACTAATGAAAAACTGTTTTTT	CASRLQGLMTNEKLFF
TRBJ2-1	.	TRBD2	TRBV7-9	TGTGCCAGCAGTCTGGCCAGCGGGGCTTACAATGAGCAGTTCTTC	CASSLASGAYNEQFF
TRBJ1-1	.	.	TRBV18	TGTGCCAGCTCACCACTGCGGGGTCTGACTGAAGCTTTCTTT	CASSPLRGLTEAFF
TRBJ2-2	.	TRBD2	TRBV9	TGTGCCAGCAGCGTAGTATCCTCGGGACTAGCGGGAATTAGCACCGGGGAGCTGTTTTTT	CASSVVSSGLAGISTGELFF
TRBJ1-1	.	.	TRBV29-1	TGCAGCGCCAAGGACAGCTCGAACACTGAAGCTTTCTTT	CSAKDSSNTEAFF
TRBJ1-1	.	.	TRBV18	TGTGCCAGCTCACCACTCTTACAGAGGAACACTGAAGCTTTCTTT	CASSPLLQRNTEAFF
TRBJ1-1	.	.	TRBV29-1	TGCAGCGTTGAACCTCGTCTGAACACTGAAGCTTTCTTT	CSVEPRLNTEAFF
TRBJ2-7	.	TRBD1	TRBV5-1	TGCGCCAGCAGCGGCGGACAGGGGTCGGAACGGTACTTC	CASSGGQGSERYF
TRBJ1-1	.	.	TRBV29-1	TGCAGCGCTCGAGGAGTTGGGACTGAAGCTTTCTTT	CSARGVGTEAFF
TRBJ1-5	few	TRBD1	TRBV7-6	TGTGCCAGCAGCCCCGGACAGGGGGCCGGTCAGCCCCAGCATTTT	CASSPGQGAGQPQHF
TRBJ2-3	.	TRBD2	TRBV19	TGTGCCAGTAGTATGCTAGCGGACTTCACAGATACGCAGTATTTT	CASSMLADFTDTQYF
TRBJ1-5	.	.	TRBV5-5	TGTGCCAGCAGTCCTCAGGGGTTGGGTCAGCCCCAGCATTTT	CASSPQGLGQPQHF
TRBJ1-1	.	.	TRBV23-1	TGCGCCAGCAGTCGGGCGAGGGACACCCTCGGATCCACTGAAGCTTTCTTT	CASSRARDTLGSTEAFF
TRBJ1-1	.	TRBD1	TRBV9	TGTGCCAGCAGCCCCAAAGGGGGGGACAGGGGGGACACTGAAGCTTTCTTT	CASSPKGGDRGDTEAFF
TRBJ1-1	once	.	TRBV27	TGTGCCAGCAGTTTGACTCTGCGGGCTGAAGCTTTCTTT	CASSLTLRAEAFF
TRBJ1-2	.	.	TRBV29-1	TGCAGCACCTCGGGGGGTTCTAACTATGGCTACACCTTC	CSTSGGSNYGYTF
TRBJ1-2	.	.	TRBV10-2	TGCGCCAGCAGTGAGTCTCTTAGCTATGGCTACACCTTC	CASSESLSYGYTF
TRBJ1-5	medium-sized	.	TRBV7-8	TGTGCCAGCAGCTTAGTAGGGGGTTTCGATCAGCCCCAGCATTTT	CASSLVGGFDQPQHF
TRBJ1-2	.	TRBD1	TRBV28	TGTGCCAGCACCACAGGGGGCTATGGCTACACCTTC	CASTTGGYGYTF
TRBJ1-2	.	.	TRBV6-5	TGTGCCAGCAGTCCACATCCGATTAACTATGGCTACACCTTC	CASSPHPINYGYTF
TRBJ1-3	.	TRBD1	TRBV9	TGTGCCAGCAGCTTGACAGGGGCTGGAAACACCATATATTTT	CASSLTGAGNTIYF
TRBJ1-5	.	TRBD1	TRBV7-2	TGTGCCAGCAGCTTAGTCGGGACAGGGGGGGATCAGCCCCAGCATTTT	CASSLVGTGGDQPQHF
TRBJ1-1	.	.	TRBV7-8	TGTGCCAGCAGGGTCGGGGGGGGGCCGGACACTGAAGCTTTCTTT	CASRVGGGPDTEAFF
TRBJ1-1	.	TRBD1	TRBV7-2	TGTGCCAGCAGGACAGGGGGGGGACGGGAAGCTTTCTTT	CASRTGGGREAFF
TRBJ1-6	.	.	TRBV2	TGTGCCAGCACCGCGGACAGCTCCTATAATTCACCCCTCCACTTT	CASTADSSYNSPLHF
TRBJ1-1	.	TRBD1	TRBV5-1	TGCGCCAGCAGCTTTGCCCCCGGGACAGGGGATAACACTGAAGCTTTCTTT	CASSFAPGTGDNTEAFF
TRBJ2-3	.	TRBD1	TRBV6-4	TGTGCCAGCAGTGAGGGTACAGGGGGCACAGATACGCAGTATTTT	CASSEGTGGTDTQYF
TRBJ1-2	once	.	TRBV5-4	TGTGCCAGCAGCTTGGGCAGGCCCAACTATGGCTACACCTTC	CASSLGRPNYGYTF
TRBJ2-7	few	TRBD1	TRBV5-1	TGCGCCAGCAGGGGACAGGGGACCGATGGGAGAAACGAGCAGTACTTC	CASRGQGTDGRNEQYF
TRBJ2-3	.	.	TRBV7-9	TGTGCCAGCAGCTCCCCGGCGGGGCGGACAGATACGCAGTATTTT	CASSSPAGRTDTQYF
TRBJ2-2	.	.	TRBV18	TGTGCCAGCTCACCACCAGGGGCTCCCACCGGGGAGCTGTTTTTT	CASSPPGAPTGELFF
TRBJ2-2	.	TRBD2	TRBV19	TGTGCCAGTAGCCCGGGACTAGCGGGAGCTCCACTTCACCGGGAGCTGTTTTTT	CASSPGLAGAPLHRELFF
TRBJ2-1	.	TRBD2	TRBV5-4	TGTGCCAGCAGCTTGAGGACTAGCGGGCGGAATGAGCAGTTCTTC	CASSLRTSGRNEQFF
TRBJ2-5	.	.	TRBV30	TGTGCCTGGAGTGAACTAGATGAGACCCAGTACTTC	CAWSELDETQYF